The 21 T cell receptor beta chains given below trace back to one sample, sequenced in a study of blood T cell repertoires in COVID-19. TCRdb's copy holds only in-frame clones and misses some; the assay was immunoSEQ multiplex PCR. The sample yields over 130,000 clones, about 80% seen once. The specimen was PBMCs or T cells enriched from blood (not recorded which). These receptors were collected from a young woman who had been exposed to COVID-19.

This clone was found once. V and J are TRBV28 and TRBJ2-1; no clear D gene. Trimming took 2 bases from V and 2 from J, leaving 4 bases between them. Germline V CDR1 and CDR2: MDHEN, SYDVKM. The CDR3 length is 13 residues. The CDR3 loop reads CASSLPAYNEQFF. The CDR3 DNA follows: TGTGCCAGCAGTTTACCTGCCTACAATGAGCAGTTCTTC.

The chain recombines TRBV2 with TRBJ2-1; D remains ambiguous. Germline V gene sequence: CDR1 SNHLY, CDR2 FYNNEI. V was shortened by 6 bases and J by 5 bases, with 8 bases between the two germline ends. The CDR3 totals 12 residues. CDR3 region: CASSLDHNEQFF. The CDR3 bases are TGTGCCAGCAGCCTAGACCACAATGAGCAGTTCTTC.

The V call is TRBV11-2, the J call TRBJ2-2; a possible D gene is TRBD1 (6 bases). This CDR3 has 13 residues. Germline V gives CDR1 SGHAT, CDR2 FQNNGV. V gave up 11 bases and J gave up 3 bases, with 13 bases separating them. CDR3 in DNA: TGTGCCTCCTCGAGGACAGACACCGGGGAGCTGTTTTTT. The encoded protein is CASSRTDTGELFF.

In DNA, the CDR3 is TGCGCCAGCAGCTTGCCAACGGGGAGTAATGAGCAGTTCTTC. Translating gives CASSLPTGSNEQFF. The chain recombines TRBV5-1 with TRBJ2-1; D may be TRBD2 (5 bases). This CDR3 is 14 amino acids long. Germline V gives CDR1 SGHRS, CDR2 YFSETQ. The V end lost 1 base, the J end lost 7 bases, and 12 bases lay between the germline ends.

This clone was counted once. The J gene is TRBJ1-2, the V gene TRBV30; weak D call: TRBD1 (6 bases). This CDR3 region has 11 residues. In germline, CDR1 is GTSNPN, CDR2 SVGIG (reference sequence). V was cut by 6 bases and J by 8 bases, with 13 bases left in between. DNA for the CDR3: TGTGCCTGTGGACAGTATGCAGGCTACACCTTC. This codes for CACGQYAGYTF.

There are a few counts of this clone. The chain employs TRBV7-9 and TRBJ2-4; 9 bases map to TRBD1. This CDR3 contains 16 residues. The trim removed 5 bases at V and 6 bases at J, leaving 11 bases unmatched. The germline V gene encodes CDR1 SEHNR and CDR2 FQNEAQ (reference sequence). The CDR3 nucleotides read TGTGCCAGCAGCCTTAGAGGGGGGACAGGGATAAACATTCAGTACTTC. Its translation is CASSLRGGTGINIQYF.

This clone has only a few counts. This chain links TRBV9 with TRBJ2-1, with D possibly matching TRBD2 (6 bases). In germline, CDR1 is SGDLS, CDR2 YYNGEE. The CDR3 contains 14 residues. Between the trimmed V and J ends, which lost 2 bases and 7 bases, there was a span of 13 bases. CDR3 protein: CASSVSLALNEQFF. Written as DNA, the CDR3 is TGTGCCAGCAGCGTTAGCCTAGCGCTAAATGAGCAGTTCTTC.

The chain recombines TRBV19 with TRBJ1-1; possible D gene TRBD1, 6 bases. The V gene lost 5 bases and the J gene lost 6 bases, with 19 bases spanning the gap. The CDR3 has 15 residues. Germline values: CDR1 LNHDA, CDR2 SQIVND (reference sequence). CDR3 region: CASSLKYRAGAEAFF. The CDR3, as DNA: TGTGCCAGTAGTTTGAAGTACAGGGCTGGAGCTGAAGCTTTCTTT. The whole variable domain, remainder taken from reference TRBV19 and TRBJ1-1, is DGGITQSPKYLFRKEGQNVTLSCEQNLNHDAMYWYRQDPGQGLRLIYYSQIVNDFQKGDIAEGYSVSREKKESFPLTVTSAQKNPTAFYLCASSLKYRAGAEAFFGQGTRLTVV.

The CDR3 loop reads CASSPGTGDTQPQHF. The CDR3 DNA follows: TGTGCCAGCAGCCCCGGGACAGGGGACACTCAGCCCCAGCATTTT. The chain is built from TRBV28 and TRBJ1-5; TRBD1 matches 10 bases. V lost 6 bases and J lost 6; bases outside the gene matches: 8. Germline V CDR1 and CDR2: MDHEN, SYDVKM. The CDR3 has 15 residues.

The V and J genes are TRBV29-1 and TRBJ1-2; D uncertain. V shed 4 bases and J shed 6 bases, with 15 bases lying between them. In germline, CDR1 is SQVTM, CDR2 ANQGSEA. CDR3 length equals 13 residues. The CDR3 is CSVAPLNFDGYTF. In DNA, the CDR3 is TGCAGCGTTGCCCCTCTAAATTTTGATGGCTACACCTTC.

The sample holds one count of this clone. The chain is built from TRBV6-6 and TRBJ1-5; D is ambiguous. V was cut by 1 base and J by 0 bases, with 7 bases left in between. This CDR3 spans 15 amino acids. Germline V lookup: CDR1 MNHNY, CDR2 SVGAGI (reference sequence). CDR3 region: CASSYLGSSNQPQHF. In DNA form, the CDR3 reads TGTGCCAGCAGTTACTTGGGGAGTAGCAATCAGCCCCAGCATTTT.

The genes are TRBV6-5 and TRBJ1-2; TRBD1 matches 8 bases. The V gene end was trimmed by 10 bases and the J gene end by 1 base; junction bases not matched to a gene: 11. CDR1 MNHEY and CDR2 SVGAGI come from the germline V gene. The CDR3 consists of 15 residues. The CDR3 reads CATLPTGGFNYGYTF. In DNA, the CDR3 is TGTGCCACCTTACCTACAGGGGGATTTAACTATGGCTACACCTTC.

This clone appeared a single time. The chain is built from TRBV5-1 and TRBJ1-4; no clear D gene. Trimming took off 4 bases at V and 4 bases at J, with 11 bases between the two ends. The germline V gene has CDR1 SGHRS and CDR2 YFSETQ. The CDR3 runs to 14 residues. Written as DNA, the CDR3 is TGCGCCAGCAGCCTCGGGTTCAATAATGAAAAACTGTTTTTT. This translates into CASSLGFNNEKLFF.

The chain is built from TRBV10-1 and TRBJ1-1; the D gene is possibly TRBD1 (5 bases). This CDR3 contains 12 residues. The V gene's germline CDR1 is WNHNN and CDR2 SYGVQD (reference sequence). V shed 3 bases and J shed 3 bases, with 5 bases lying between them. The CDR3 DNA reads as TGCGCCAGCAGTGACAGGGACACTGAAGCTTTCTTT. Amino acid sequence: CASSDRDTEAFF.

The V call is TRBV5-6, the J call TRBJ1-4; D is unclear. Germline CDR1 reads SGHDT; CDR2 reads YYEEEE. V lost 2 bases, J lost 3 bases, and 17 bases lay in between. The CDR3 spans 17 residues. CDR3 nucleotide sequence: TGTGCCAGCAGCTTTGGCCCGCCAACGCGGGCTAATGAAAAACTGTTTTTT. It yields the protein CASSFGPPTRANEKLFF. The full variable domain, in which reference TRBV5-6 and TRBJ1-4 provide the parts outside the CDR3, is DAGVTQSPTHLIKTRGQQVTLRCSPKSGHDTVSWYQQALGQGPQFIFQYYEEEERQRGNFPDRFSGHQFPNYSSELNVNALLLGDSALYLCASSFGPPTRANEKLFFGSGTQLSVL.

The rearrangement joins TRBV18 to TRBJ1-1; D gene ambiguous. This CDR3 spans 16 amino acids. The germline gives CDR1 KGHSH, CDR2 LQKENI. V shed 6 bases and J shed 5 bases, with 22 bases lying between them. This chain's CDR3 is CASSRNVVQPETEAFF. The DNA for the CDR3 is TGTGCCAGCTCTCGCAATGTGGTCCAACCTGAGACTGAAGCTTTCTTT.

This clone was seen a few times. The J gene is TRBJ1-2, the V gene TRBV25-1; D may be TRBD1 (6 bases). This CDR3 is built from 15 residues. In germline, CDR1 is MGHDK, CDR2 SYGVNS. Trimming cost V 4 bases and J 7 bases, with 19 bases left between them. CDR3 in amino acids: CASSGSRGGLSGYTF. The CDR3 nucleotides read TGTGCCAGCAGTGGATCCCGGGGGGGCCTATCTGGCTACACCTTC.

The chain combines TRBV30 with TRBJ2-1, with D uncertain. This CDR3 comprises 13 residues. Germline V gives CDR1 GTSNPN, CDR2 SVGIG (reference sequence). Trimming removed 5 bases at V and 4 bases at J, with 12 bases between. CDR3 DNA: TGTGCCTGGGGTCGCGGCAGATACAATGAGCAGTTCTTC. Translated, it gives CAWGRGRYNEQFF. The entire variable domain, with the rest obtained from reference TRBV30 and TRBJ2-1, is as follows: SQTIHQWPATLVQPVGSPLSLECTVEGTSNPNLYWYRQAAGRGLQLLFYSVGIGQISSEVPQNLSASRPQDRQFILSSKKLLLSDSGFYLCAWGRGRYNEQFFGPGTRLTVL.

The chain combines TRBV7-3 with TRBJ1-2; 9 bases match TRBD1. Losses at the gene ends were 3 bases for V and 7 bases for J; bases not matched to a gene: 0. From germline, CDR1 is SGHTA and CDR2 FQGTGA. The CDR3 contains 12 residues. CDR3 in DNA: TGTGCCAGCAGCTTGGGACAGGGTGGCTACACCTTC. This encodes CASSLGQGGYTF.

This clone has just a few counts. The chain couples TRBV7-3 to TRBJ2-3, with TRBD2 identical over 8 bases. The CDR3 has 16 amino acids. CDR1 and CDR2 (germline): SGHTA, FQGTGA. The V and J ends lost 0 bases and 7 bases, in that order; junction bases with no gene match: 9. The CDR3 DNA follows: TGTGCCAGCAGCTTAACGAAGCGGGGGACGGGGCATACGCAGTATTTT. This gives the protein CASSLTKRGTGHTQYF.

This clone was seen more than once but under ten times. This chain links TRBV7-9 with TRBJ2-7; no firm D call. This CDR3 spans 13 amino acids. CDR1 and CDR2 (germline): SEHNR, FQNEAQ (reference sequence). Trimming took off 4 bases at V and 4 bases at J, with 11 bases between the two ends. CDR3 coding DNA: TGTGCCAGCAGCTCCTCTACGGGTTACGAGCAGTACTTC. It translates to CASSSSTGYEQYF.